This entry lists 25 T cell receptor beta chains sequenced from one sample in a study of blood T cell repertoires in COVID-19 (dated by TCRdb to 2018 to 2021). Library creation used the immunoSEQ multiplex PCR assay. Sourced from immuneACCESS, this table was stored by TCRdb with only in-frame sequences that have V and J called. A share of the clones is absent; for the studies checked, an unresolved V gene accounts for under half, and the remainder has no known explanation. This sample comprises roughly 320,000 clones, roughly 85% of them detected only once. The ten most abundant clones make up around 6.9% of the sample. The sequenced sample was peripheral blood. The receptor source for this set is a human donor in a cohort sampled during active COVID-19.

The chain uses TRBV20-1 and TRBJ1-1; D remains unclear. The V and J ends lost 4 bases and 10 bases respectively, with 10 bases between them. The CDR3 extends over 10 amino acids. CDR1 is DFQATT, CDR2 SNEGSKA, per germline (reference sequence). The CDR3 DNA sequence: TGCAGTGCTACCTACCCCATAGCTTTCTTT. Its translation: CSATYPIAFF.

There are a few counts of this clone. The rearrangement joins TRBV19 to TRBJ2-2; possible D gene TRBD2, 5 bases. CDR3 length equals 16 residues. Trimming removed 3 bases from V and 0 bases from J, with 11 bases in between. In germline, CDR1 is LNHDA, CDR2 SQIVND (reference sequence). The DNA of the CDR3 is TGTGCCAGTAGTATGAGGAGGCTATCGAACACCGGGGAGCTGTTTTTT. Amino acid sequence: CASSMRRLSNTGELFF.

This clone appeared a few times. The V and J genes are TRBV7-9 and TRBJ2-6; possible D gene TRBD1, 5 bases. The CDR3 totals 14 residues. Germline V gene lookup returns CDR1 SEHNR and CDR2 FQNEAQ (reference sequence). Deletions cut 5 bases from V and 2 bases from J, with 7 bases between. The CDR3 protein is CASSPGTGANVLTF. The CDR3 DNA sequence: TGTGCCAGCAGCCCAGGGACTGGGGCCAACGTCCTGACTTTC.

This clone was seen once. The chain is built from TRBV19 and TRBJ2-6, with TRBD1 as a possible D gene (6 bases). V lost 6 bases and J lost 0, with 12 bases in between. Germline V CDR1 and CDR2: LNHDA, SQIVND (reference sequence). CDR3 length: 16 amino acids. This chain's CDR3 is CASRAGVYSGANVLTF. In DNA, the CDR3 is TGTGCCAGTAGAGCAGGGGTCTACTCTGGGGCCAACGTCCTGACTTTC.

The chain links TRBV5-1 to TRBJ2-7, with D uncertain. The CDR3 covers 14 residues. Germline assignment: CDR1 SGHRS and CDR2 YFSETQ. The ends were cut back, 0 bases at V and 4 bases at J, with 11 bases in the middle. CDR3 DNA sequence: TGCGCCAGCAGCTTGGATGGCGAGGAGTACGAGCAGTACTTC. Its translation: CASSLDGEEYEQYF.

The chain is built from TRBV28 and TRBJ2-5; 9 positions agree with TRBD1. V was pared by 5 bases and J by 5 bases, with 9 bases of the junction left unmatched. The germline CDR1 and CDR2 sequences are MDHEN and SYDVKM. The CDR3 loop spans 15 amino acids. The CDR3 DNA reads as TGTGCCAGCAGTCCCGCCGCCGACAGGGGGGAGACCCAGTACTTC. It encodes CASSPAADRGETQYF.

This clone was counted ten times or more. Here the CDR3 reads CASRRSVADGYTF. The CDR3 DNA follows: TGTGCCAGCAGACGATCTGTAGCCGATGGCTACACCTTC. The chain carries TRBV6-5 and TRBJ1-2; D gene uncertain. Germline loops: CDR1 MNHEY, CDR2 SVGAGI. With 6 bases removed from V and 6 bases from J, the gap between germline ends came to 14 bases. The CDR3 sequence is 13 residues long.

CDR3 DNA: TGTGCCAGCAGCAATGGACAGGGAATTTACGAGCAGTACTTC. It codes for CASSNGQGIYEQYF. V is TRBV7-9 and J is TRBJ2-7; TRBD1 matches at 8 bases. The CDR3 contains 14 residues. With 5 bases clipped from V and 4 bases from J, the junction kept 7 bases outside the gene matches. Germline CDR1 SEHNR, CDR2 FQNEAQ (reference sequence).

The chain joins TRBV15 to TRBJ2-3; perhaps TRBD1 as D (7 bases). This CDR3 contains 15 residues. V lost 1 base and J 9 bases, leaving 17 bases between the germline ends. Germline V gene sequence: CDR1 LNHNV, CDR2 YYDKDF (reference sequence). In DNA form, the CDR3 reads TGTGCCACCAGCAGAGCATTCGGAGGGGGCCGAACGCAGTATTTT. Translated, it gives CATSRAFGGGRTQYF.

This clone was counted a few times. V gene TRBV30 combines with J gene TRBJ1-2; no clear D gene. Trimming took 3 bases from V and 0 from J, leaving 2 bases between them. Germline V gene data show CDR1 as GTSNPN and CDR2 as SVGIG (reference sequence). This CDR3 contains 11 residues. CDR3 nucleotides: TGTGCCTGGAGCGCTAACTATGGCTACACCTTC. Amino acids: CAWSANYGYTF.

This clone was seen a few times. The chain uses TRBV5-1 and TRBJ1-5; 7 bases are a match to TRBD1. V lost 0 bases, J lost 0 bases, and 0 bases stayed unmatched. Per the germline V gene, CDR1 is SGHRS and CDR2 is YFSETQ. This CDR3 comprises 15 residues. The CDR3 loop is CASSLEGASNQPQHF. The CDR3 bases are TGCGCCAGCAGCTTGGAGGGGGCTAGCAATCAGCCCCAGCATTTT.

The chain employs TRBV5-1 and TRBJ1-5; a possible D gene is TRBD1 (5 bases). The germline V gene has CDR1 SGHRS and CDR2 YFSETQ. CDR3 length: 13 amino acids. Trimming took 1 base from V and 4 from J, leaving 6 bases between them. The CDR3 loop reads CASSLRQNQPQHF. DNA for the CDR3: TGCGCCAGCAGCTTGAGACAGAATCAGCCCCAGCATTTT.

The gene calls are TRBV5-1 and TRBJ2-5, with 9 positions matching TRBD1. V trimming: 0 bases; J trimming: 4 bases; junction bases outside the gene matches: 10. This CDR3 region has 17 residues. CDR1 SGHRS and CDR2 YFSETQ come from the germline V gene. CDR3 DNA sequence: TGCGCCAGCAGCTTGGCGGGACAGGGCTCCCTGGGAGAGACCCAGTACTTC. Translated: CASSLAGQGSLGETQYF.

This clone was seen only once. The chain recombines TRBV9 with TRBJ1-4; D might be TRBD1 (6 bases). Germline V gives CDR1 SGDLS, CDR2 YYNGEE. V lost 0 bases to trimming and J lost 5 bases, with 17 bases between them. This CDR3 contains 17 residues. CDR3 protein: CASSVDSRGGNNEKLFF. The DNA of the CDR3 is TGTGCCAGCAGCGTAGATTCTAGAGGGGGTAACAATGAAAAACTGTTTTTT.

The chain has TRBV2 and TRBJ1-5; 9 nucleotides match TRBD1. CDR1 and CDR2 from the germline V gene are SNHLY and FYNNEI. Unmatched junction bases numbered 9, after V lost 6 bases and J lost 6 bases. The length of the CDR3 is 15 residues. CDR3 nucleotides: TGTGCCAGCAGAGTCGACAGGGGGTTTGGTCAGCCCCAGCATTTT. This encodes CASRVDRGFGQPQHF.

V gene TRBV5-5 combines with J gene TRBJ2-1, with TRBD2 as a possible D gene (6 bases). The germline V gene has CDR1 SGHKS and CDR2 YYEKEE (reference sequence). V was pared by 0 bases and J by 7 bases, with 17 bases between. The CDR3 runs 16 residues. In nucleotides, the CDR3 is TGTGCCAGCAGCTTGGCCTCTAGTAGTGGGGGGAATGAGCAGTTCTTC. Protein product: CASSLASSSGGNEQFF.

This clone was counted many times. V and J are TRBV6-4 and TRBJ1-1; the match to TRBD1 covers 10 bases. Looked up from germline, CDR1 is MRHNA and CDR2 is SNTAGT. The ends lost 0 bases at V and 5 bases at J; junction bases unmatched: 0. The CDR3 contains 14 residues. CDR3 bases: TGTGCCAGCAGTGACTCGGACAGGGGGACTGAAGCTTTCTTT. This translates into CASSDSDRGTEAFF.

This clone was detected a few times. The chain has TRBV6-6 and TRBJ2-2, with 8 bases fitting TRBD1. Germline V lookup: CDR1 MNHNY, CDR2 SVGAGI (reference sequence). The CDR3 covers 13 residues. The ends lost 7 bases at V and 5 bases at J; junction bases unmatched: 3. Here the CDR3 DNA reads TGTGCCAGCAAGACAGGGGAAACCGGGGAGCTGTTTTTT. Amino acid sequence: CASKTGETGELFF.

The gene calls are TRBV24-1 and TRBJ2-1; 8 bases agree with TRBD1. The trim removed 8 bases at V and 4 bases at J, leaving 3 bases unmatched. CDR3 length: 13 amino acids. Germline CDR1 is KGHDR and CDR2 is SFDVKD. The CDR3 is CATTGGIYNEQFF. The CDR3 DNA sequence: TGTGCCACCACAGGGGGCATTTACAATGAGCAGTTCTTC.

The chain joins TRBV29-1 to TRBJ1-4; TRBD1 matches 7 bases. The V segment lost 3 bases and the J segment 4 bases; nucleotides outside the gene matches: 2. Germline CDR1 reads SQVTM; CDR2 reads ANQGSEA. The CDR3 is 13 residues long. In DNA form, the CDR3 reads TGCAGCGTTGATCAGGGGGTTAATGAAAAACTGTTTTTT. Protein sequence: CSVDQGVNEKLFF.

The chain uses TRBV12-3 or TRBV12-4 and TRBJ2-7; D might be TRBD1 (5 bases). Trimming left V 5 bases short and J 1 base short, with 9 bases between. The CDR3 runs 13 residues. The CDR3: CASSGRQSYEQYF. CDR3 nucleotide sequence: TGTGCCAGCAGTGGCCGACAGTCCTACGAGCAGTACTTC.

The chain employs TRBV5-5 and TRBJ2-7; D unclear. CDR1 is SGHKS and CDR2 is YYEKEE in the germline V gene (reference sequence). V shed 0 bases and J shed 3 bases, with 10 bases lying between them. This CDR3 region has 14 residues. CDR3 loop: CASSLAPPDYEQYF. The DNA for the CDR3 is TGTGCCAGCAGCTTGGCTCCCCCAGACTACGAGCAGTACTTC.

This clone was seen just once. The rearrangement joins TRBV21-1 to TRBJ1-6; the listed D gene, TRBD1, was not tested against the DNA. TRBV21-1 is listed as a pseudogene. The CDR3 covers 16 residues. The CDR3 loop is CASSKCGDRAPSPLHF. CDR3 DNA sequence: TGTGCCAGCAGCAAATGCGGGGACAGGGCACCTTCACCCCTCCACTTT.

The CDR3 region is CASSIAGGLNTEAFF. Written as DNA, the CDR3 is TGTGCCAGTAGTATAGCGGGGGGGCTGAACACTGAAGCTTTCTTT. This chain links TRBV19 with TRBJ1-1, with TRBD1 as a possible D gene (6 bases). With 1 base removed from V and 0 bases from J, the gap between germline ends came to 9 bases. The CDR3 runs to 15 residues. Germline V lookup: CDR1 LNHDA, CDR2 SQIVND (reference sequence).

CDR3 amino acids: CASSITAGGLYEQYF. The CDR3 DNA is TGTGCCAGTAGTATTACGGCAGGGGGCCTATACGAGCAGTACTTC. The chain uses TRBV19 and TRBJ2-7; 8 bases map to TRBD1. Germline V lookup: CDR1 LNHDA, CDR2 SQIVND (reference sequence). CDR3 length: 15 amino acids. The V gene end was trimmed by 3 bases and the J gene end by 4 bases; junction bases not matched to a gene: 8.